These T cell receptor beta chains were read from a single sample in a study of OX40 agonist ivuxolimab in advanced cancers. The protocol was immunoSEQ multiplex PCR, while the TCRdb copy is restricted to in-frame clones and leaves out a portion. The sample carries around 76,000 clones, around 86% recorded once. The source was CD4+ or CD8+ T cells sorted from blood, collected in a trial of the OX40 agonist ivuxolimab. The receptors derive from an adult with an advanced solid tumor such as melanoma, head and neck, liver or kidney cancer. Each CDR3 is given with its conserved first and last residue. Each record gives: clone size, J gene, D gene, V gene, CDR3 DNA, CDR3 protein. The D gene is left open where the match is weak. Rows may omit the clone size; those that give it use once, few, many or a size class.

clone size: NA
J gene: TRBJ1-1
D gene: TRBD1
V gene: TRBV19
CDR3 DNA: TGTGCCAGTGACAGGGGGCAAGGAACTGAAGCTTTCTTT
CDR3 protein: CASDRGQGTEAFF

clone size: NA
J gene: TRBJ2-7
D gene: NA
V gene: TRBV5-6
CDR3 DNA: TGTGCCAGCAGCCCATTGGGACCAGTTTACTCCTACGAGCAGTACTTC
CDR3 protein: CASSPLGPVYSYEQYF

clone size: NA
J gene: TRBJ2-1
D gene: NA
V gene: TRBV10-2
CDR3 DNA: TGCGCCAGCAGTGAGATCCTCAATGAGCAGTTCTTC
CDR3 protein: CASSEILNEQFF

clone size: NA
J gene: TRBJ2-1
D gene: NA
V gene: TRBV19
CDR3 DNA: TGTGCCAGTAGTATATTTGGGGGGAATGAGCAGTTCTTC
CDR3 protein: CASSIFGGNEQFF

clone size: NA
J gene: TRBJ2-3
D gene: NA
V gene: TRBV5-1
CDR3 DNA: TGCGCCAGCAGAAACGGACAGAGCACAGATACGCAGTATTTT
CDR3 protein: CASRNGQSTDTQYF

clone size: NA
J gene: TRBJ2-5
D gene: NA
V gene: TRBV28
CDR3 DNA: TGTGCCAGCAGTGCGTCCGGGGGCCAAGAGACCCAGTACTTC
CDR3 protein: CASSASGGQETQYF

clone size: NA
J gene: TRBJ2-1
D gene: NA
V gene: TRBV10-2
CDR3 DNA: TGCGCCAGCAGTAAGACGCTTGAGGAGCAGTTCTTC
CDR3 protein: CASSKTLEEQFF

clone size: NA
J gene: TRBJ2-7
D gene: TRBD1
V gene: TRBV18
CDR3 DNA: TGTGCCAGCTCACCTCCCCGACAGGGGGCATCAGTGTACGAGCAGTACTTC
CDR3 protein: CASSPPRQGASVYEQYF

clone size: NA
J gene: TRBJ1-2
D gene: NA
V gene: TRBV29-1
CDR3 DNA: TGCAGCGTTCGACTGGATAACTATGGCTACACCTTC
CDR3 protein: CSVRLDNYGYTF

clone size: NA
J gene: TRBJ2-5
D gene: NA
V gene: TRBV10-3
CDR3 DNA: TGTGCCATCGGGGGAGTCTGGGAGACCCAGTACTTC
CDR3 protein: CAIGGVWETQYF

clone size: NA
J gene: TRBJ1-2
D gene: NA
V gene: TRBV18
CDR3 DNA: TGTGCCAGCTCACCGACGGGGGGGGTAGATCGCTACACCTTC
CDR3 protein: CASSPTGGVDRYTF

clone size: NA
J gene: TRBJ2-5
D gene: NA
V gene: TRBV9
CDR3 DNA: TGTGCCAGCAGCGTGGCCAGTCAAGTGGGGCAAGAGACCCAGTACTTC
CDR3 protein: CASSVASQVGQETQYF

clone size: NA
J gene: TRBJ2-7
D gene: TRBD1
V gene: TRBV29-1
CDR3 DNA: TGCAGCGTACTACAGGGGTCCTACGAGCAGTACTTC
CDR3 protein: CSVLQGSYEQYF

clone size: NA
J gene: TRBJ1-2
D gene: TRBD1
V gene: TRBV5-1
CDR3 DNA: TGCGCCAGCAGCCCACAGGGGGAATATGGCTACACCTTC
CDR3 protein: CASSPQGEYGYTF

clone size: NA
J gene: TRBJ1-1
D gene: NA
V gene: TRBV5-6
CDR3 DNA: TGTGCCAGCAGCCCCGACCATGGGGGGTTGAACACTGAAGCTTTCTTT
CDR3 protein: CASSPDHGGLNTEAFF

clone size: NA
J gene: TRBJ2-5
D gene: NA
V gene: TRBV2
CDR3 DNA: TGTGCCGGAAAATTCAGGGGAGGGATTCAAGAGACCCAGTACTTC
CDR3 protein: CAGKFRGGIQETQYF

clone size: NA
J gene: TRBJ1-1
D gene: NA
V gene: TRBV5-1
CDR3 DNA: TGCGCCAGCAGTTCACAGGGAATGGGCACTGAAGCTTTCTTT
CDR3 protein: CASSSQGMGTEAFF

clone size: NA
J gene: TRBJ2-3
D gene: TRBD1
V gene: TRBV4-1
CDR3 DNA: TGCGCCAGCAGCCAAGACAGGGGGCGGGATACGCAGTATTTT
CDR3 protein: CASSQDRGRDTQYF

clone size: NA
J gene: TRBJ1-2
D gene: TRBD1
V gene: TRBV7-9
CDR3 DNA: TGTGCCAGCAGCTTCGGACAGGTCTATGGCTACACCTTC
CDR3 protein: CASSFGQVYGYTF

clone size: NA
J gene: TRBJ1-2
D gene: TRBD1
V gene: TRBV29-1
CDR3 DNA: TGCAGCGTTGAGAGAGGGGGGACAGGGATTCACTATGGCTACACCTTC
CDR3 protein: CSVERGGTGIHYGYTF

clone size: NA
J gene: TRBJ2-7
D gene: NA
V gene: TRBV11-2
CDR3 DNA: TGTGCCAGCAGCCTCAAGACTAGGGCCTTATACGAGCAGTACTTC
CDR3 protein: CASSLKTRALYEQYF

clone size: once
J gene: TRBJ2-1
D gene: NA
V gene: TRBV5-6
CDR3 DNA: TGTGCCAGCAGCCGAGGGACGGCTTACAATGAGCAGTTCTTC
CDR3 protein: CASSRGTAYNEQFF

clone size: NA
J gene: TRBJ1-1
D gene: NA
V gene: TRBV6-5
CDR3 DNA: TGTGCCAGCAGTTACTCGTTGGGGTTGACTGAAGCTTTCTTT
CDR3 protein: CASSYSLGLTEAFF